These 3 T cell receptor beta chains share one sample of origin, sequenced in a study of response to subunit inactivated influenza vaccine. MiXCR, applied by TCRdb to the RT-PCR reads, yields one record per CDR3 protein. In the table there are fewer than 800,000 distinct CDR3 sequences, 15% to 17% of which are singletons. The sequenced sample was PBMCs from blood, obtained approximately 13 days after vaccination. Receptors originate from a man aged 45-65 years who received an inactivated influenza vaccine.

The chain links TRBV5-1 to TRBJ2-3; TRBD1 matches at 8 bases. This CDR3 has 16 amino acids. The germline V gene has CDR1 SGHRS and CDR2 YFSETQ. The ends lost 2 bases at V and 1 base at J; junction bases unmatched: 6. The CDR3 is CASSFAGQGGTDTQYF. The CDR3 DNA is TGCGCCAGCAGCTTCGCCGGACAGGGAGGCACAGATACGCAGTATTTT.

The chain joins TRBV5-1 to TRBJ1-1; 10 bases agree with TRBD1. The CDR3 runs 15 residues. The junction had 4 bases not matched to a gene; V was cut back by 4 bases and J by 1 base. Germline CDR1 and CDR2: SGHRS and YFSETQ. CDR3 protein: CASSGGQGQNTEAFF. CDR3 DNA: TGCGCCAGCAGCGGGGGACAGGGGCAGAACACTGAAGCTTTCTTT. Combining the CDR3 with reference TRBV5-1 and TRBJ1-1 gives the whole variable domain KAGVTQTPRYLIKTRGQQVTLSCSPISGHRSVSWYQQTPGQGLQFLFEYFSETQRNKGNFPGRFSGRQFSNSRSEMNVSTLELGDSALYLCASSGGQGQNTEAFFGQGTRLTVV.

The rearrangement links TRBV5-1 to TRBJ2-2; TRBD2 is a possible D gene (5 bases). Germline CDR1 reads SGHRS; CDR2 reads YFSETQ. The V end was cut by 0 bases, the J end by 3 bases, with 9 bases between. The length of the CDR3 is 15 residues. The CDR3 reads CASSLVPADTGELFF. The CDR3 DNA reads as TGCGCCAGCAGCTTGGTTCCAGCGGACACCGGGGAGCTGTTTTTT.